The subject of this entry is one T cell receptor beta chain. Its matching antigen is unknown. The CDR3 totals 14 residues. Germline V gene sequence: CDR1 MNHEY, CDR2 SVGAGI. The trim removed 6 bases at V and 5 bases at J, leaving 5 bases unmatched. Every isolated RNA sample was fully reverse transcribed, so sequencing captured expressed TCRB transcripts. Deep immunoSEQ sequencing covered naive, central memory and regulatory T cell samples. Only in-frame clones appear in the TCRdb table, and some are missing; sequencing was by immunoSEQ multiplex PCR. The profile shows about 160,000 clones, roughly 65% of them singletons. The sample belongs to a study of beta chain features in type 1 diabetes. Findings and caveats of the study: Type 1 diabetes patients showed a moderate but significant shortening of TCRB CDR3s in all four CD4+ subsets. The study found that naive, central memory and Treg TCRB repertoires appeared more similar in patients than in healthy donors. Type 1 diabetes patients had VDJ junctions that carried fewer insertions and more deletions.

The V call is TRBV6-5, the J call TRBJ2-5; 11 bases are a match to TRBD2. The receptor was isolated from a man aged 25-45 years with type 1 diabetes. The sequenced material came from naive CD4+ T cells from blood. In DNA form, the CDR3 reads TGTGCCAGCAGGGAGACTAGCGGGGTTGAGACCCAGTACTTC. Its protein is CASRETSGVETQYF.